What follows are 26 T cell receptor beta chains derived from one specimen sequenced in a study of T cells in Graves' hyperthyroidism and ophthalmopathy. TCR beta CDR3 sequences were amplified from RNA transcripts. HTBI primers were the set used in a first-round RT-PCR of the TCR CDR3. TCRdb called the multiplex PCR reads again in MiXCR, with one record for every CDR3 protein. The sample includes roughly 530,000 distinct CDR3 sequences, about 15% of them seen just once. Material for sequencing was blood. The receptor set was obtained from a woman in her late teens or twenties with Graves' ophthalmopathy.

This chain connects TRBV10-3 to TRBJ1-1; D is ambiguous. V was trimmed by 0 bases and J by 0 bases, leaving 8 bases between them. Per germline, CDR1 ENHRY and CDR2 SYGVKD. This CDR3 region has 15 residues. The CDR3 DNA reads TGTGCCATCAGTGAGTCGTTAGCCTTGAACACTGAAGCTTTCTTT. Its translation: CAISESLALNTEAFF.

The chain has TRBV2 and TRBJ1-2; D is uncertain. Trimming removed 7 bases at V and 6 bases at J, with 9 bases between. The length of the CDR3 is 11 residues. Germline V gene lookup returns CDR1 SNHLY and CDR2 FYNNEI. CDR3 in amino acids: CASTQLNGYTF. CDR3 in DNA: TGTGCCAGCACGCAGTTAAATGGCTACACCTTC.

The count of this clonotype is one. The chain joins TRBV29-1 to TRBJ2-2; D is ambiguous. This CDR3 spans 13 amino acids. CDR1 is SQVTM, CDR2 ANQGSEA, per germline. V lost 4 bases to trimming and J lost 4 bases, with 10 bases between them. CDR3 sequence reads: CSVGGLRTGELFF. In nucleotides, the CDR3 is TGCAGCGTTGGTGGTTTGCGCACCGGGGAGCTGTTTTTT.

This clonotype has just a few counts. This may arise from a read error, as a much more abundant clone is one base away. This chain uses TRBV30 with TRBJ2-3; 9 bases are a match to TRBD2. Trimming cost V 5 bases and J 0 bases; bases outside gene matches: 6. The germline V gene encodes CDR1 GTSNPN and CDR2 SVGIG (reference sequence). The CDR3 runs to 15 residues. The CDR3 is CAWGRLADSTDTQYF. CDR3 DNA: TGTGCCTGGGGCCGACTAGCGGATAGCACAGATACGCAGTATTTT.

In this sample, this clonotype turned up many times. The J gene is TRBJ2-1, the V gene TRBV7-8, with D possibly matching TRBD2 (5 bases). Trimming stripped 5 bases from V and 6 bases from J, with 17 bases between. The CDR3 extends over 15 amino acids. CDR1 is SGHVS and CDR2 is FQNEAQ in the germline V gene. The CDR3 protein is CASSPVRADGNEQFF. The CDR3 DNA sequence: TGTGCCAGCAGCCCCGTGAGAGCGGATGGCAATGAGCAGTTCTTC.

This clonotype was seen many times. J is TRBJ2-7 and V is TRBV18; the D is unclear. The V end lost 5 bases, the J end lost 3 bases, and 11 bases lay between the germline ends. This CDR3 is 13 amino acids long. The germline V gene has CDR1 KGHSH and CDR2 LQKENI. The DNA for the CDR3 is TGTGCCAGCTCAATGGTGGACCTCTACGAGCAGTACTTC. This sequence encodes CASSMVDLYEQYF.

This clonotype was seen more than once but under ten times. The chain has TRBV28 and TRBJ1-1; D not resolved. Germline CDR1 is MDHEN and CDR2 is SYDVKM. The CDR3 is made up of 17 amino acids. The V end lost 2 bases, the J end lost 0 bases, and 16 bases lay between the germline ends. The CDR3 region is CASSLPPLLTVNTEAFF. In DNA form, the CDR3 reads TGTGCCAGCAGTTTACCCCCCTTGCTGACGGTGAACACTGAAGCTTTCTTT.

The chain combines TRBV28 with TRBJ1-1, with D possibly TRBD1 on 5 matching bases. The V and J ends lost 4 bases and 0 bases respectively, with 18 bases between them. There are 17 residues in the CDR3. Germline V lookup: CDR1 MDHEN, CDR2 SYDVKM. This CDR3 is CASSSPQGSPMNTEAFF. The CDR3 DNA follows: TGTGCCAGCAGTTCCCCTCAGGGTTCCCCCATGAACACTGAAGCTTTCTTT.

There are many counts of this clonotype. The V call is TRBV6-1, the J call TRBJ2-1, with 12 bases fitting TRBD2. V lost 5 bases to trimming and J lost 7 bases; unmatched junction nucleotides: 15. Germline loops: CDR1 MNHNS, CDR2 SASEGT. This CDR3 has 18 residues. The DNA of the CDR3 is TGTGCCAGCAGTCATACAGGGAACCTAGCGGGAGGGCCAAATGAGCAGTTCTTC. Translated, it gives CASSHTGNLAGGPNEQFF.

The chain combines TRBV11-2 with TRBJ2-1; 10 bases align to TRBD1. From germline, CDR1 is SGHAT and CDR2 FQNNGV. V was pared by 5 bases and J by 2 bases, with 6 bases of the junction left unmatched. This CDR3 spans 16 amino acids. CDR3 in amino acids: CASSGSGTGAYNEQFF. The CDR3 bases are TGTGCCAGCAGCGGTTCCGGGACAGGGGCCTACAATGAGCAGTTCTTC.

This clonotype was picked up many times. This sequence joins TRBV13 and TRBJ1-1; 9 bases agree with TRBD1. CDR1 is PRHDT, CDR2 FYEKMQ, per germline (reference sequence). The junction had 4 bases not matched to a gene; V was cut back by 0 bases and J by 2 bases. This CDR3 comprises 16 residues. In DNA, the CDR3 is TGTGCCAGCAGCTTAGGGGTGACAGGGGGTAACACTGAAGCTTTCTTT. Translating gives CASSLGVTGGNTEAFF.

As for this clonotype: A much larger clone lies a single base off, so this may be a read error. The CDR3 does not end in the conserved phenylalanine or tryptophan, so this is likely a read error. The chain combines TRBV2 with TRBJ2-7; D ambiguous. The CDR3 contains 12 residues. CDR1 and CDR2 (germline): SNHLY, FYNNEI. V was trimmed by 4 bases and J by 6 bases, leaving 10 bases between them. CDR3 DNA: TGTGCCAGCAGTGTGACCCGGGCCGAGCAGTACCTC. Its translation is CASSVTRAEQYL.

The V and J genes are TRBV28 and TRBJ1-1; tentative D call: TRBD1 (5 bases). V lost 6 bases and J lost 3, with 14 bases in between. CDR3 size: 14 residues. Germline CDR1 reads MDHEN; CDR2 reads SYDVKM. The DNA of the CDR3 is TGTGCCAGCAGCGGGGCGTTGAGGGACACTGAAGCTTTCTTT. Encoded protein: CASSGALRDTEAFF.

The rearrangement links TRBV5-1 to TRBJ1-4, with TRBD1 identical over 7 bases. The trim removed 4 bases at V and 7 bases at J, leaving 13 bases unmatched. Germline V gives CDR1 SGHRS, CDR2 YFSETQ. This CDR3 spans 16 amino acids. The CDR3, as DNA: TGCGCCAGCAGCAGGACAGGTGTCGATGTTAGTGAAAAACTGTTTTTT. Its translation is CASSRTGVDVSEKLFF.

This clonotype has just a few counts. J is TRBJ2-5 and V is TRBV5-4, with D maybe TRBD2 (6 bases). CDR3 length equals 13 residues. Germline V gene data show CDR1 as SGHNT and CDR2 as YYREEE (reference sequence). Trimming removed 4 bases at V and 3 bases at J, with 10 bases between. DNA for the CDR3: TGTGCCAGCAGCCCCAGACTAGAAGAGACCCAGTACTTC. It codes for CASSPRLEETQYF.

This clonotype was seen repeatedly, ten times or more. The CDR3 DNA reads as TGTGCCAGCAGCGGCGTCCCGAAGGGCAATCAGCCCCAGCATTTT. Its protein product is CASSGVPKGNQPQHF. V gene TRBV6-1 combines with J gene TRBJ1-5, with no clear D. Germline V gene sequence: CDR1 MNHNS, CDR2 SASEGT. The CDR3 is 15 residues long. The V end was cut by 6 bases, the J end by 2 bases, with 14 bases between.

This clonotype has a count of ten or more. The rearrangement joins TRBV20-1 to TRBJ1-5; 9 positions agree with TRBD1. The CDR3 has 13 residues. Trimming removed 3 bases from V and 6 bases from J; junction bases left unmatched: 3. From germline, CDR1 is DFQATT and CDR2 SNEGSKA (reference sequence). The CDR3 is CSASGQGSQPQHF. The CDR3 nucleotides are TGCAGTGCTAGCGGACAGGGGAGTCAGCCCCAGCATTTT.

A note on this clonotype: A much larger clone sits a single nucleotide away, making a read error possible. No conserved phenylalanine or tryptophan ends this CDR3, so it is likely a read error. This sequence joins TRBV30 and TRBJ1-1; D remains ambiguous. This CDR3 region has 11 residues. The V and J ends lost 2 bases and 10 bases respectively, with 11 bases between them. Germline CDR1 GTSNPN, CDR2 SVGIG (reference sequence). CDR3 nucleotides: TGTGCCTGGAGTAGTGCGTTTAGAGCTTTCCTT. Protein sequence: CAWSSAFRAFL.

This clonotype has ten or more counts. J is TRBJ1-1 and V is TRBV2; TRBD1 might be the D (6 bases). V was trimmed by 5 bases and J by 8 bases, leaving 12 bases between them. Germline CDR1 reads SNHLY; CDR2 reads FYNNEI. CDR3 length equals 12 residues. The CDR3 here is CASSSMGAEAFF. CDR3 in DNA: TGTGCCAGCAGTTCCATGGGGGCCGAAGCTTTCTTT.

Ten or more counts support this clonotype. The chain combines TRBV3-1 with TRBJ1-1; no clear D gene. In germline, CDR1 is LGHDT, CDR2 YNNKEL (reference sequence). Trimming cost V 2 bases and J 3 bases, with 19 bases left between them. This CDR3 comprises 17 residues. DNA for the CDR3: TGTGCCAGCAGCCAACCCACCGGGTCTGGGGTCGACACTGAAGCTTTCTTT. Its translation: CASSQPTGSGVDTEAFF.

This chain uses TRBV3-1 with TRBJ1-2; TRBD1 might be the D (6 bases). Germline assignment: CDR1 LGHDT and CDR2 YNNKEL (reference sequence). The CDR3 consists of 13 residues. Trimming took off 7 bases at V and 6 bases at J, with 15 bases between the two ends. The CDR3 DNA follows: TGTGCCAGCAATAGGGCAGGGGTCCATGGCTACACCTTC. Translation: CASNRAGVHGYTF.

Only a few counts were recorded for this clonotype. The CDR3 here is CASSAGVLNIQYF. The DNA of the CDR3 is TGTGCCAGCAGTGCAGGGGTCTTAAACATTCAGTACTTC. The rearrangement joins TRBV2 to TRBJ2-4, with a weak D call TRBD1 (6 bases). Germline V gene data show CDR1 as SNHLY and CDR2 as FYNNEI. The CDR3 contains 13 residues. V gave up 4 bases and J gave up 6 bases, with 10 bases separating them.

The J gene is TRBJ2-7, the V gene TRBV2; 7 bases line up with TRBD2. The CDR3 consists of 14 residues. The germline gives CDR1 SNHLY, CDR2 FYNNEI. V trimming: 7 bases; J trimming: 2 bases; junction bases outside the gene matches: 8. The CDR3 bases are TGTGCCAGCACCCAACGGGGGGTAGCCTACGAGCAGTACTTC. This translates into CASTQRGVAYEQYF.

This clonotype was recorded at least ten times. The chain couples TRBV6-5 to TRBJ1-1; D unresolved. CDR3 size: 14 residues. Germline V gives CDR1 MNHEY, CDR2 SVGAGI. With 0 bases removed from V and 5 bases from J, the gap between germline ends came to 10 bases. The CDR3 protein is CASSYSIGTTEAFF. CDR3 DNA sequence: TGTGCCAGCAGTTACTCGATAGGAACAACTGAAGCTTTCTTT.

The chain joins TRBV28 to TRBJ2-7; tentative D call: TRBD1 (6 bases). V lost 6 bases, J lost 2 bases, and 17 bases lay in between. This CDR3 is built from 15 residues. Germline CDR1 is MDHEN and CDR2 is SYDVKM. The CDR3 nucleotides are TGTGCCAGCAGCTTTTTGGACAGCGGACCCTACGAGCAGTACTTC. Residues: CASSFLDSGPYEQYF.

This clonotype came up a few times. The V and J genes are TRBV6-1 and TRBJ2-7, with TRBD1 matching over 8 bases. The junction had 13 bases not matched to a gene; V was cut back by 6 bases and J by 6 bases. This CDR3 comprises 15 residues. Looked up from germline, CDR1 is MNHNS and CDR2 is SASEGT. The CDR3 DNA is TGTGCCAGCAGCCGCGGGCGACAGGGGAAGAGCGAGCAGTACTTC. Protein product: CASSRGRQGKSEQYF.